The 18 T cell receptor beta chains given below trace back to one sample, sequenced in a study of regulatory T cells in long-lasting Graves disease. Noted time point: newly diagnosed GD, antithyroid drugs for less than 3 months. PBMC-extracted RNA yielded the TCR library. Arm-PCR of CDR3 regions and iRepertoire HTBI primers were used to build TCR beta libraries. In TCRdb, the multiplex PCR reads were re-called with MiXCR into one record per CDR3 protein. Of fewer than 550,000 distinct CDR3 sequences in the sample, 15% to 20% were seen once. The sample was also linked to a second study, of T cells in Graves' hyperthyroidism and ophthalmopathy.

Sequencing used peripheral blood mononuclear cells (PBMCs), obtained at new diagnosis, from a patient treated with antithyroid drugs. These receptors were obtained from a middle-aged woman with Graves disease.

In this sample, this clonotype turned up many times. This chain links TRBV19 with TRBJ1-2, with TRBD1 matching over 11 bases. Trimming removed 5 bases from V and 5 bases from J; junction bases left unmatched: 7. From germline, CDR1 is LNHDA and CDR2 SQIVND (reference sequence). CDR3 length: 15 residues. In DNA, the CDR3 is TGTGCCAGTAGTGCCGGACAGGGGGCGCGGTATGGCTACACCTTC. Amino acids: CASSAGQGARYGYTF.

This clonotype was seen many times. The rearrangement uses TRBV20-1 and TRBJ2-7; D is ambiguous. Germline lookup yields CDR1 DFQATT and CDR2 SNEGSKA (reference sequence). V was pared by 4 bases and J by 6 bases, with 16 bases between. The CDR3 loop spans 13 amino acids. The CDR3 region is CSAIESLVAEQYF. CDR3 coding DNA: TGCAGTGCTATCGAGTCACTTGTTGCCGAGCAGTACTTC.

Many counts were recorded for this clonotype. The rearrangement uses TRBV7-2 and TRBJ2-3; no clear D gene. V was pared by 1 base and J by 0 bases, with 8 bases between. CDR1 is SGHTA and CDR2 is FQGNSA in the germline V gene. The CDR3 is 15 residues long. The CDR3 DNA follows: TGTGCCAGCAGCTTAGGGACGGCTAGCACAGATACGCAGTATTTT. Its translation: CASSLGTASTDTQYF.

This clonotype turned up a few times. The chain links TRBV6-4 to TRBJ2-5, with D unresolved. The germline gives CDR1 MRHNA, CDR2 SNTAGT. Trimming removed 11 bases from V and 4 bases from J, with 14 bases in between. This CDR3 contains 12 residues. The CDR3 protein is CAGNSLRETQYF. The CDR3 DNA reads as TGTGCCGGGAACTCGTTGAGAGAGACCCAGTACTTC.

This clonotype was recorded many times. The chain combines TRBV2 with TRBJ2-2; 9 positions agree with TRBD2. This CDR3 contains 16 residues. The V gene's germline CDR1 is SNHLY and CDR2 FYNNEI. J was trimmed by 0 bases and V by 2 bases; bases with no gene match: 1. The CDR3 spells CASSELAGPNTGELFF. CDR3 DNA: TGTGCCAGCAGTGAACTAGCGGGACCGAACACCGGGGAGCTGTTTTTT.

This clonotype was seen many times. The genes are TRBV28 and TRBJ1-2, with 9 nucleotides matching TRBD1. Germline lookup yields CDR1 MDHEN and CDR2 SYDVKM. V gave up 8 bases and J gave up 2 bases; unmatched junction bases: 3. CDR3 length: 13 amino acids. CDR3 sequence: CASLTGGNYGYTF. Here the CDR3 DNA reads TGTGCCAGCCTAACAGGGGGCAACTATGGCTACACCTTC.

This clonotype was counted ten times or more. This sequence joins TRBV20-1 and TRBJ2-3; 7 bases fit TRBD2. V was pared by 4 bases and J by 7 bases, with 5 bases of the junction left unmatched. The CDR3 sequence is 12 residues long. Germline CDR1 is DFQATT and CDR2 is SNEGSKA (reference sequence). The CDR3 coding sequence is TGCAGTGCTACTTACGGGGGGAATACGCAGTATTTT. Its protein product is CSATYGGNTQYF.

This clonotype was picked up many times. The CDR3 sequence is CAIRRQGGEETQYF. In DNA, the CDR3 is TGTGCCATCCGACGACAGGGGGGTGAAGAGACCCAGTACTTC. The chain uses TRBV10-3 and TRBJ2-5, with TRBD1 matching over 9 bases. Germline CDR1 reads ENHRY; CDR2 reads SYGVKD. Germline trimming cut 8 bases from V and 3 bases from J; bases unmatched to any gene: 7. The CDR3 runs 14 residues.

This clonotype was observed a few times. The chain combines TRBV20-1 with TRBJ1-2; D is possibly TRBD1 (6 bases). The CDR3 has 12 residues. V lost 4 bases and J 7 bases, leaving 13 bases between the germline ends. Per germline, CDR1 DFQATT and CDR2 SNEGSKA (reference sequence). Here the CDR3 reads CSATGDGVGYTF. In DNA form, the CDR3 reads TGCAGTGCTACAGGGGATGGGGTTGGCTACACCTTC.

This clonotype has a count of ten or more. V is TRBV7-9 and J is TRBJ1-6, with D maybe TRBD1 (5 bases). V lost 7 bases and J lost 6, with 13 bases in between. This CDR3 contains 14 residues. Germline lookup yields CDR1 SEHNR and CDR2 FQNEAQ (reference sequence). The CDR3 loop is CASTADNSNSPLHF. The DNA of the CDR3 is TGTGCCAGCACCGCGGACAACTCTAATTCACCCCTCCACTTT. The full variable domain, rest sourced from reference TRBV7-9 and TRBJ1-6, is DTGVSQNPRHKITKRGQNVTFRCDPISEHNRLYWYRQTLGQGPEFLTYFQNEAQLEKSRLLSDRFSAERPKGSFSTLEIQRTEQGDSAMYLCASTADNSNSPLHFGNGTRLTVT.

As to this clonotype: This may stem from a read error, because a much larger clone lies one nucleotide away. The rearrangement uses TRBV6-1 and TRBJ2-1; TRBD1 matches 9 bases. The trim removed 5 bases at V and 10 bases at J, leaving 9 bases unmatched. Germline V lookup: CDR1 MNHNS, CDR2 SASEGT. This CDR3 spans 14 amino acids. In DNA form, the CDR3 reads TGTGCCAGCAGTCGTCCCGGGACAGGGACCGAGCAGTTCTTC. Amino acids: CASSRPGTGTEQFF.

The gene calls are TRBV29-1 and TRBJ1-2; 11 bases align to TRBD1. This CDR3 region has 15 residues. CDR1 SQVTM and CDR2 ANQGSEA come from the germline V gene. The J segment lost 8 bases and the V segment lost 0 bases, leaving 8 bases of the junction unmatched. CDR3 sequence (DNA): TGCAGCGTTGAAGATCTAGGACGGACAGGGGGCGGCTACACCTTC. Protein sequence: CSVEDLGRTGGGYTF.

The sample holds a few counts of this clonotype. J is TRBJ1-2 and V is TRBV9; a weak D match, TRBD1 (6 bases). V was cut by 1 base and J by 6 bases, with 16 bases left in between. Germline V lookup: CDR1 SGDLS, CDR2 YYNGEE. The CDR3 runs 15 residues. CDR3 DNA sequence: TGTGCCAGCAGCGTACCGTATCAGGGGATGGATGGCTACACCTTC. Encoded protein: CASSVPYQGMDGYTF. Combining the CDR3 with reference TRBV9 and TRBJ1-2 gives the whole variable domain DSGVTQTPKHLITATGQRVTLRCSPRSGDLSVYWYQQSLDQGLQFLIQYYNGEERAKGNILERFSAQQFPDLHSELNLSSLELGDSALYFCASSVPYQGMDGYTFGSGTRLTVV.

The sample holds many counts of this clonotype. The chain has TRBV20-1 and TRBJ1-2, with TRBD1 as a possible D gene (5 bases). V shed 6 bases and J shed 3 bases, with 14 bases lying between them. The V gene's germline CDR1 is DFQATT and CDR2 SNEGSKA (reference sequence). The CDR3 is made up of 13 amino acids. The CDR3 DNA is TGCAGTGCCGCCGGGGGACGAGACTATGGCTACACCTTC. Protein product: CSAAGGRDYGYTF.

This clonotype was counted at least ten times. The rearrangement joins TRBV29-1 to TRBJ1-1; D remains unclear. Between the trimmed V and J ends, which lost 5 bases and 4 bases, there was a span of 17 bases. CDR1 and CDR2 (germline): SQVTM, ANQGSEA. CDR3 length equals 14 residues. The CDR3 sequence: CSVLRNGVGTEAFF. CDR3 DNA sequence: TGCAGCGTTCTCCGCAATGGAGTAGGCACTGAAGCTTTCTTT.

In this sample, this clonotype turned up many times. The V and J genes are TRBV12-5 and TRBJ2-7; D unclear. This CDR3 is 13 amino acids long. V was trimmed by 5 bases and J by 2 bases, leaving 10 bases between them. The germline V gene encodes CDR1 LGHNT and CDR2 FRNRAP. The CDR3 region has the DNA TGTGCTAGTGGTAAGCAGGCGGCCTACGAGCAGTACTTC. Its translation: CASGKQAAYEQYF.

This clonotype was recorded many times. The chain has TRBV27 and TRBJ2-7, with 13 positions matching TRBD2. This CDR3 contains 15 residues. V lost 5 bases, J lost 2 bases, and 3 bases stayed unmatched. In germline, CDR1 is MNHEY, CDR2 SMNVEV (reference sequence). The CDR3 coding sequence is TGTGCCAGCAGTCCGGGACTAGCGGGGACCTACGAGCAGTACTTC. Translation: CASSPGLAGTYEQYF.

The chain couples TRBV7-2 to TRBJ2-5, with 10 positions matching TRBD2. The V gene end was trimmed by 7 bases and the J gene end by 8 bases; junction bases not matched to a gene: 10. Germline lookup yields CDR1 SGHTA and CDR2 FQGNSA. This CDR3 has 14 amino acids. The CDR3, as DNA: TGTGCCAGCATCAGCGGGGGGGTTCTAGGTACCCAGTACTTC. It yields the protein CASISGGVLGTQYF.